The 27 T cell receptor beta chains in this list originate from one sample, sequenced in a study of cytomegalovirus exposure and HLA in healthy donors. PCR involved 60 Vbeta and 13 Jbeta primers. The repertoire was sequenced with immunoSEQ multiplex PCR; TCRdb's copy has only in-frame clones and lacks some. The sample includes about 200,000 clones, 65% to 90% seen only once; the top ten take about 2.2%. The source material was PBMCs. The receptors were gathered from a woman in her 50s in good health and CMV-seronegative.

As for this clone: At one end, the junction sequence differs from germline, possibly due to a read error. In nucleotides, the CDR3 is TGTGCCAGTACTATAAGGGACAGGGGGAGTAGCAATCAGCCCCAGCATTTT. Translated: CASTIRDRGSSNQPQHF. The chain is built from TRBV19 and TRBJ1-5; the match to TRBD1 covers 11 bases. CDR1 is LNHDA and CDR2 is SQIVND in the germline V gene (reference sequence). CDR3 length: 17 amino acids.

This clone was found once. The rearrangement uses TRBV28 and TRBJ2-2; tentatively, D is TRBD1 (6 bases). The CDR3 extends over 13 amino acids. V lost 7 bases and J 4 bases, leaving 10 bases between the germline ends. Germline loops: CDR1 MDHEN, CDR2 SYDVKM. The CDR3 nucleotides read TGTGCCAGCAAAATAGGGGGCACCGGGGAGCTGTTTTTT. Its protein product is CASKIGGTGELFF.

This chain connects TRBV7-8 to TRBJ1-5; weak D call: TRBD1 (5 bases). V was cut by 3 bases and J by 3 bases, with 9 bases left in between. The length of the CDR3 is 14 residues. Germline CDR1 is SGHVS and CDR2 is FQNEAQ. The DNA of the CDR3 is TGTGCCAGCAGCTTCAGGGATGACAATCAGCCCCAGCATTTT. Translated, it gives CASSFRDDNQPQHF.

This rearrangement joins TRBV15 to TRBJ2-7; 14 positions agree with TRBD2. Germline loops: CDR1 LNHNV, CDR2 YYDKDF (reference sequence). The trim removed 1 base at V and 2 bases at J, leaving 4 bases unmatched. The length of the CDR3 is 17 residues. The CDR3 DNA reads TGTGCCACCAGCAGAGCCGCGGGACTAGCGGGGGCCTACGAGCAGTACTTC. Its protein product is CATSRAAGLAGAYEQYF.

The gene calls are TRBV7-2 and TRBJ2-5; 8 nucleotides align to TRBD2. This CDR3 spans 18 amino acids. Germline CDR1 reads SGHTA; CDR2 reads FQGNSA. J was trimmed by 1 base and V by 5 bases; bases with no gene match: 15. CDR3 bases: TGTGCCAGCAGCGATCCCGTCGGAGGCGGGAGGCTCCAAGAGACCCAGTACTTC. Its protein product is CASSDPVGGGRLQETQYF.

The genes are TRBV10-3 and TRBJ1-2; D is ambiguous. Germline CDR1 is ENHRY and CDR2 is SYGVKD. The V gene lost 0 bases and the J gene lost 8 bases, with 7 bases spanning the gap. The CDR3 spans 12 residues. CDR3 bases: TGTGCCATCAGTGAGTCCTATGAGGGCTACACCTTC. Its translation: CAISESYEGYTF.

This clone came up once. The chain recombines TRBV29-1 with TRBJ2-1; the match to TRBD2 covers 8 bases. Germline trimming cut 2 bases from V and 1 base from J; bases unmatched to any gene: 16. The CDR3 runs 19 residues. Per germline, CDR1 SQVTM and CDR2 ANQGSEA. CDR3 DNA: TGCAGCGTTGAAACGGGGACTGCTAGTGTAGCGGGGTCCTACAATGAGCAGTTCTTC. Translation: CSVETGTASVAGSYNEQFF.

The rearrangement links TRBV5-4 to TRBJ2-3; 7 bases fit TRBD2. V shed 1 base, J shed 3 bases, and the junction held 2 bases outside the gene matches. CDR1 is SGHNT, CDR2 YYREEE, per germline (reference sequence). This CDR3 region has 14 residues. The CDR3 sequence is CASSLPSGTDTQYF. CDR3 in DNA: TGTGCCAGCAGCTTGCCTAGCGGAACAGATACGCAGTATTTT.

The table lists this clone with a few counts. This chain uses TRBV4-3 with TRBJ1-5, with D maybe TRBD1 (5 bases). The CDR3 extends over 14 amino acids. With 0 bases removed from V and 3 bases from J, the gap between germline ends came to 6 bases. Germline V CDR1 and CDR2: LGHNA, YSLEER. CDR3: CASSQDRANQPQHF. DNA for the CDR3: TGCGCCAGCAGCCAAGACAGGGCCAATCAGCCCCAGCATTTT.

The chain links TRBV7-9 to TRBJ2-5; TRBD2 aligns across 7 bases. V shed 5 bases and J 5 bases; nucleotides not matched to a gene: 8. The CDR3 length is 14 residues. CDR1 and CDR2 from the germline V gene are SEHNR and FQNEAQ (reference sequence). The CDR3 is CASSTGLVTETQYF. In DNA, the CDR3 is TGTGCCAGCAGCACCGGACTAGTAACGGAGACCCAGTACTTC.

The J gene is TRBJ1-5, the V gene TRBV27; D gene ambiguous. The CDR3 has 15 amino acids. Trimming shortened V by 0 bases and J by 0 bases, and 6 bases separated the two germline ends. Germline-derived CDR1 and CDR2 are MNHEY and SMNVEV (reference sequence). The CDR3 sequence: CASSLSGYSNQPQHF. DNA of the CDR3: TGTGCCAGCAGTTTATCCGGGTATAGCAATCAGCCCCAGCATTTT.

The V call is TRBV28, the J call TRBJ1-2; 7 bases align to TRBD1. Germline V gene sequence: CDR1 MDHEN, CDR2 SYDVKM. J gave up 6 bases and V 3 bases, and 4 bases lay outside the gene matches. CDR3 length: 13 residues. The CDR3 region has the DNA TGTGCCAGCAGTTTCGACAGGGTGGATGGCTACACCTTC. Translated: CASSFDRVDGYTF.

V gene TRBV6-5 combines with J gene TRBJ2-5, with a weak D call TRBD2 (5 bases). V lost 6 bases and J lost 2, with 16 bases in between. The CDR3 spans 15 residues. Germline CDR1 is MNHEY and CDR2 is SVGAGI. The CDR3 loop reads CASSANGVAQETQYF. The DNA of the CDR3 is TGTGCCAGCAGCGCGAATGGGGTAGCGCAAGAGACCCAGTACTTC.

This chain uses TRBV21-1 with TRBJ2-2; no DNA check was done on the table's D call, TRBD1. TRBV21-1 is a pseudogene segment. The CDR3 contains 16 residues. CDR3: CASSGRHTGDTGELFF. The CDR3 DNA reads TGTGCCAGCAGCGGGCGCCACACAGGGGACACCGGGGAGCTGTTTTTT.

The chain carries TRBV7-9 and TRBJ1-2; 7 nucleotides align to TRBD1. V lost 5 bases, J lost 11 bases, and 14 bases stayed unmatched. CDR3 size: 14 residues. Germline V gene sequence: CDR1 SEHNR, CDR2 FQNEAQ (reference sequence). The CDR3 coding sequence is TGTGCCAGCAGCCTGGGGACAGAATCGAAGAAGTACACCTTC. It codes for CASSLGTESKKYTF.

This chain connects TRBV27 to TRBJ2-7, with 9 bases fitting TRBD1. CDR3 size: 15 residues. Germline CDR1 reads MNHEY; CDR2 reads SMNVEV (reference sequence). The ends lost 2 bases at V and 3 bases at J; junction bases unmatched: 5. The DNA of the CDR3 is TGTGCCAGCAGTTTAGACAGGGGGTCTGTCTACGAGCAGTACTTC. Translated, it gives CASSLDRGSVYEQYF.

This chain connects TRBV2 to TRBJ2-1; 12 positions match TRBD2. Trimming cost V 7 bases and J 3 bases; bases outside gene matches: 10. Per the germline V gene, CDR1 is SNHLY and CDR2 is FYNNEI. CDR3 length equals 17 residues. Here the CDR3 DNA reads TGTGCCAGCACCCGTGGGGCTAGCGGGAGGGGCTACAATGAGCAGTTCTTC. Encoded protein: CASTRGASGRGYNEQFF.

Here the CDR3 reads CASSLTYLADYNEQFF. CDR3 DNA sequence: TGTGCCAGCAGCTTAACGTACCTAGCGGACTACAATGAGCAGTTCTTC. V usage is TRBV7-3 and J usage is TRBJ2-1; 7 bases line up with TRBD2. Trimming took 0 bases from V and 3 from J; bases not matched to a gene: 5. The CDR3 has 16 amino acids. Germline-derived CDR1 and CDR2 are SGHTA and FQGTGA.

The rearrangement joins TRBV6-5 to TRBJ1-3, with 8 bases lining up with TRBD1. J lost 1 base, V lost 0 bases, and 2 bases had no gene match. The CDR3 length is 16 residues. The V gene's germline CDR1 is MNHEY and CDR2 SVGAGI. The CDR3 spells CASSYSGTGSGNTIYF. As DNA, the CDR3 is TGTGCCAGCAGTTACTCTGGGACAGGATCTGGAAACACCATATATTTT.

The chain uses TRBV4-3 and TRBJ2-3; the match to TRBD2 covers 7 bases. Germline CDR1 is LGHNA and CDR2 is YSLEER. V trimming: 0 bases; J trimming: 5 bases; junction bases outside the gene matches: 8. The CDR3 sequence is 16 residues long. CDR3 in DNA: TGCGCCAGCAGCCAAGATCAAGGCGGGAGTAAAGATACGCAGTATTTT. Residues: CASSQDQGGSKDTQYF.

The chain is built from TRBV27 and TRBJ2-5; 10 nucleotides line up with TRBD2. With 4 bases clipped from V and 5 bases from J, the junction kept 1 base outside the gene matches. The germline V gene has CDR1 MNHEY and CDR2 SMNVEV (reference sequence). This CDR3 spans 13 amino acids. The CDR3 coding sequence is TGTGCCAGCAGTTCGGGACTAGCGGAGACCCAGTACTTC. This sequence encodes CASSSGLAETQYF.

This clone was detected only once. This chain links TRBV15 with TRBJ2-1, with D perhaps TRBD2 (5 bases). Germline V gene lookup returns CDR1 LNHNV and CDR2 YYDKDF (reference sequence). Trimming removed 0 bases at V and 6 bases at J, with 24 bases between. This CDR3 is 19 amino acids long. The CDR3: CATSRETPRWKISGNEQFF. In DNA, the CDR3 is TGTGCCACCAGCAGAGAGACCCCTCGATGGAAAATCAGCGGCAATGAGCAGTTCTTC.

V usage is TRBV27 and J usage is TRBJ2-7; 9 nucleotides line up with TRBD1. The CDR3 extends over 15 amino acids. Germline V gene data show CDR1 as MNHEY and CDR2 as SMNVEV (reference sequence). Unmatched junction bases numbered 11, after V lost 6 bases and J lost 5 bases. The CDR3 reads CASSSGDRVTHEQYF. In DNA form, the CDR3 reads TGTGCCAGCAGCTCCGGGGACAGGGTCACCCACGAGCAGTACTTC.

The gene calls are TRBV7-2 and TRBJ2-7; weak D call: TRBD2 (5 bases). There are 13 residues in the CDR3. Germline V lookup: CDR1 SGHTA, CDR2 FQGNSA. Trimming cost V 5 bases and J 1 base, with 9 bases left between them. The CDR3 spells CASSRGPSYEQYF. The CDR3 region has the DNA TGTGCCAGCAGCCGCGGGCCATCCTACGAGCAGTACTTC.

The gene calls are TRBV5-6 and TRBJ2-7; D is unclear. The CDR3 consists of 16 residues. Germline values: CDR1 SGHDT, CDR2 YYEEEE. V lost 1 base to trimming and J lost 4 bases, with 18 bases between them. As DNA, the CDR3 is TGTGCCAGCAGCTTGCTGGGCACCGCCGTCGAATACGAGCAGTACTTC. Translation gives CASSLLGTAVEYEQYF.

The table lists this clone with a count of one. The rearrangement links TRBV6-5 to TRBJ2-7; 9 bases match TRBD2. J was trimmed by 2 bases and V by 5 bases; bases with no gene match: 4. The CDR3 loop spans 14 amino acids. The V gene's germline CDR1 is MNHEY and CDR2 SVGAGI. The CDR3 protein is CASSLASGTYEQYF. In nucleotides, the CDR3 is TGTGCCAGCAGTCTGGCTAGCGGGACCTACGAGCAGTACTTC.

The J gene is TRBJ2-2, the V gene TRBV5-6; tentatively, D is TRBD2 (6 bases). The CDR3 has 17 amino acids. Trimming took 3 bases from V and 1 from J, leaving 16 bases between them. Germline lookup yields CDR1 SGHDT and CDR2 YYEEEE. The CDR3 reads CASSYRDFEVNTGELFF. CDR3 sequence (DNA): TGTGCCAGCAGCTACCGGGACTTCGAAGTGAACACCGGGGAGCTGTTTTTT.